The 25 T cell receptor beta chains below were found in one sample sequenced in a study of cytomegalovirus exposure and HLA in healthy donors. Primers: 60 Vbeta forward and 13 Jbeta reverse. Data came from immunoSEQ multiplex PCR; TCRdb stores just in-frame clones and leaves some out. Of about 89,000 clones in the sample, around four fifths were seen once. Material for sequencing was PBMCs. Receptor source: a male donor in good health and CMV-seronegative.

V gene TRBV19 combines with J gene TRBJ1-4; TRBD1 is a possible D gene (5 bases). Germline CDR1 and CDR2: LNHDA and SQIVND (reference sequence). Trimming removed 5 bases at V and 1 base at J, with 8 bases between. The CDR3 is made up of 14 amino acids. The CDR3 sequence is CASSVGRTNEKLFF. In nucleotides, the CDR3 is TGTGCCAGTAGTGTGGGGCGAACTAATGAAAAACTGTTTTTT.

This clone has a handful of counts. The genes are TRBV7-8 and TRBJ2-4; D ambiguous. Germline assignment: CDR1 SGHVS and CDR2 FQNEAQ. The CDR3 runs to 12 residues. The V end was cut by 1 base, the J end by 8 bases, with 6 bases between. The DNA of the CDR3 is TGTGCCAGCAGCTTAGAGCTTGACATTCAGTACTTC. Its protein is CASSLELDIQYF.

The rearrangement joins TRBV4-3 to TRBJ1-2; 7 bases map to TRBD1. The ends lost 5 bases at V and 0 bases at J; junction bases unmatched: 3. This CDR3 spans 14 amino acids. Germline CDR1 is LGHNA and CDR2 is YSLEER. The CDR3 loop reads CASSRDRANYGYTF. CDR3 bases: TGCGCCAGCAGCAGAGACAGGGCTAACTATGGCTACACCTTC.

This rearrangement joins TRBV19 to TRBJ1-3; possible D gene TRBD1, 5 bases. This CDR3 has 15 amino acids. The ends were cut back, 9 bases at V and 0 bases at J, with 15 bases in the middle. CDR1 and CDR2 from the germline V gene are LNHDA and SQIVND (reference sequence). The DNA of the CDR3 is TGTGCCAGCCTTGGGGGGTACTACTCTGGAAACACCATATATTTT. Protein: CASLGGYYSGNTIYF.

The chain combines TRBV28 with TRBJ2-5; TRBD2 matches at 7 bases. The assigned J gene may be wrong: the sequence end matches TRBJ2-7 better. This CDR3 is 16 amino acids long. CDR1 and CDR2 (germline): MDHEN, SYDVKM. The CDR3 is CASSSRSLASAYEQYF. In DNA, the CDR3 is TGTGCCAGCAGTTCGCGATCACTAGCGAGTGCCTACGAGCAGTACTTC.

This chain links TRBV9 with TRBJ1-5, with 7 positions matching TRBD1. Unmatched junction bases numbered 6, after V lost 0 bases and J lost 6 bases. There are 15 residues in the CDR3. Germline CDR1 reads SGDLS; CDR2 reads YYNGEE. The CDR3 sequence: CASSVGQGPSQPQHF. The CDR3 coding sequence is TGTGCCAGCAGCGTAGGACAGGGACCCAGTCAGCCCCAGCATTTT.

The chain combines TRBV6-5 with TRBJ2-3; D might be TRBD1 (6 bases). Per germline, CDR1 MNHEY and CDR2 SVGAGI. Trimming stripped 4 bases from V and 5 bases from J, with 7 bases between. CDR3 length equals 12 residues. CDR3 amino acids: CASSSTGDTQYF. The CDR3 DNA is TGTGCCAGCAGTTCGACAGGAGATACGCAGTATTTT.

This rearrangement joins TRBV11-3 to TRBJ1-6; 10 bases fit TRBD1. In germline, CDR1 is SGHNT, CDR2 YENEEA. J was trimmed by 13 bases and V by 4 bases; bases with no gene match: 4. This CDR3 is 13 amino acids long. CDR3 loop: CASSSGQGTPLHF. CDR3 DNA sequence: TGTGCCAGCAGCTCGGGACAGGGGACGCCCCTCCACTTT.

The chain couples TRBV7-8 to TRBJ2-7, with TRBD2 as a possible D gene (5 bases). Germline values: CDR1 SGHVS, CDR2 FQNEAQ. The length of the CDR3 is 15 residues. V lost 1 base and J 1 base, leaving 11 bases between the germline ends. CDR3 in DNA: TGTGCCAGCAGCTTAGGAGGGCTCTCTTCCTACGAGCAGTACTTC. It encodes CASSLGGLSSYEQYF.

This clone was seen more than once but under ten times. CDR3 in DNA: TGTGCCAGTAGTGCTCGTCAGGGGGCATACTACGAGCAGTACTTC. It yields the protein CASSARQGAYYEQYF. The rearrangement uses TRBV19 and TRBJ2-7, with 8 bases that match TRBD1. Per the germline V gene, CDR1 is LNHDA and CDR2 is SQIVND (reference sequence). The CDR3 is 15 residues long. V shed 5 bases, J shed 3 bases, and the junction held 9 bases outside the gene matches.

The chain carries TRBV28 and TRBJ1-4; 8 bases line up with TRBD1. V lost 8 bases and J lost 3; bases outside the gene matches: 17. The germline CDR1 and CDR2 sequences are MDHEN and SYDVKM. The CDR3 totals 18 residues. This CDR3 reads CASHPWTGRRGSNEKLFF. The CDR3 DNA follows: TGTGCCAGCCACCCCTGGACAGGGCGGCGTGGATCTAATGAAAAACTGTTTTTT.

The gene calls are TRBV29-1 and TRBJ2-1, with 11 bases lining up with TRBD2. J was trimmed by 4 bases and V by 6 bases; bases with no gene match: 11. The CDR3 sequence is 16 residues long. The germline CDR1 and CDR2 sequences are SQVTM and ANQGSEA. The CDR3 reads CSVPGTSGPRYNEQFF. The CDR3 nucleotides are TGCAGCGTCCCCGGGACTAGCGGCCCTAGGTACAATGAGCAGTTCTTC.

For the CDR3, the DNA is TGTGCCAGCAGCTCCGCCCTCGTAGCGGGGGGTCACAATGAGCAGTTCTTC. Its translation: CASSSALVAGGHNEQFF. This chain links TRBV5-6 with TRBJ2-1, with 10 bases fitting TRBD2. Germline-derived CDR1 and CDR2 are SGHDT and YYEEEE. This CDR3 contains 17 residues. Trimming took 3 bases from V and 5 from J; bases not matched to a gene: 11.

CDR3 nucleotides: TGTGCCAGCAGCTTACCACAGGGGTTGGGCTTGGCCGGGGAGCTGTTTTTT. Translating gives CASSLPQGLGLAGELFF. This sequence joins TRBV7-9 and TRBJ2-2, with 7 bases aligning to TRBD1. Germline CDR1 SEHNR, CDR2 FQNEAQ (reference sequence). The V segment lost 2 bases and the J segment 6 bases; nucleotides outside the gene matches: 12. The CDR3 has 17 residues.

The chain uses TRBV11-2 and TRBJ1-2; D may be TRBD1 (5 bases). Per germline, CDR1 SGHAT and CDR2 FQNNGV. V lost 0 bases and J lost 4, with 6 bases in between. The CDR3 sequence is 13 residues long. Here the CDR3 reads CASSLETVYGYTF. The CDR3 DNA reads TGTGCCAGCAGCTTAGAGACAGTCTATGGCTACACCTTC.

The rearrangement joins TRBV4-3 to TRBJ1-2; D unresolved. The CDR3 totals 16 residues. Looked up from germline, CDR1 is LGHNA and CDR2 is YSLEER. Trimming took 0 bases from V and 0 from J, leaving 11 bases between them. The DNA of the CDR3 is TGCGCCAGCAGCCAAGACACGGGAATTCCTAACTATGGCTACACCTTC. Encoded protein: CASSQDTGIPNYGYTF.

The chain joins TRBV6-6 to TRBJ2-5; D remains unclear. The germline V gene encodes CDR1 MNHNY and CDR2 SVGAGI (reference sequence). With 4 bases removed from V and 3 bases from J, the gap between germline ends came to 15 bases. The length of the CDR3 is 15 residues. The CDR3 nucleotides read TGTGCCAGCAGTTCATGGGCAGGCCCGAAAGAGACCCAGTACTTC. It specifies CASSSWAGPKETQYF.

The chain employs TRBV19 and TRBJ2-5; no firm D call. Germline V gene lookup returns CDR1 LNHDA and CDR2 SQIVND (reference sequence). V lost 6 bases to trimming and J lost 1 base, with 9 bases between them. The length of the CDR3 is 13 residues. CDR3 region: CASREQFQETQYF. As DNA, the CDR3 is TGTGCCAGTAGAGAACAATTCCAAGAGACCCAGTACTTC.

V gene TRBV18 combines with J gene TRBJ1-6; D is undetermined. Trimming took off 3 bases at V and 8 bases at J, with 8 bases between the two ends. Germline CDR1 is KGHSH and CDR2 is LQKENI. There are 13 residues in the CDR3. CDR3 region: CASSPSADSPLHF. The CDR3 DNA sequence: TGTGCCAGCTCACCTTCAGCGGATTCACCCCTCCACTTT.

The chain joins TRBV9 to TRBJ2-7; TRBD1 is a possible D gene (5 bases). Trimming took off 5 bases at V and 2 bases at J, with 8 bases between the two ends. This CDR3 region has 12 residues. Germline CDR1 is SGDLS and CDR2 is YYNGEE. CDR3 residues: CASRQEAYEQYF. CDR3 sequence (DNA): TGTGCCAGCAGACAGGAAGCCTACGAGCAGTACTTC.

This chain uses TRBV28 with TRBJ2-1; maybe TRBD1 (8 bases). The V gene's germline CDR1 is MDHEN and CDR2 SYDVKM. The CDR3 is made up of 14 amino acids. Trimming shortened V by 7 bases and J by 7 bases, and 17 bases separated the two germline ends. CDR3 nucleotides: TGTGCCAGCACACAGGGGGGGGGCTTGAATGAGCAGTTCTTC. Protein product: CASTQGGGLNEQFF. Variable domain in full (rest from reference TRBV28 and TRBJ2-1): DVKVTQSSRYLVKRTGEKVFLECVQDMDHENMFWYRQDPGLGLRLIYFSYDVKMKEKGDIPEGYSVSREKKERFSLILESASTNQTSMYLCASTQGGGLNEQFFGPGTRLTVL.

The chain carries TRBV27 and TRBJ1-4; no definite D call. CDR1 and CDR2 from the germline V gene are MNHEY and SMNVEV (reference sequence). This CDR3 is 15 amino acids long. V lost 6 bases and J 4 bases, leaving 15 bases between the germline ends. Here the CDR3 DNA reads TGTGCCAGCAGGAAACTATATGATTATAATGAAAAACTGTTTTTT. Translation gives CASRKLYDYNEKLFF.

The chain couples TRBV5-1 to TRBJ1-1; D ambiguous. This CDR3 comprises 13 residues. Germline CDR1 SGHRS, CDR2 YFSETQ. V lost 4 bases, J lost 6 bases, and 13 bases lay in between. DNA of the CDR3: TGCGCCAGCAGCCTGGGAGTTTTGGCTGAAGCTTTCTTT. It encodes CASSLGVLAEAFF.

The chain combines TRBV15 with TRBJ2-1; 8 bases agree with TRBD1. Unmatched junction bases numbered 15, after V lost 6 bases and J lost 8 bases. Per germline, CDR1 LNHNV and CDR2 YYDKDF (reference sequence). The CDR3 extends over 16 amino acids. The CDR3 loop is CATRSGETGALDEQFF. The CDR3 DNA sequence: TGTGCCACCAGGAGTGGAGAGACAGGGGCGCTGGATGAGCAGTTCTTC.

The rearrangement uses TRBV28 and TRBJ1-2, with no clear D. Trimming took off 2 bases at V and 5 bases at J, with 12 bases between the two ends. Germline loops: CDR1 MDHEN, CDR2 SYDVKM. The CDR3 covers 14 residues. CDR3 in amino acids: CASSLGPGYYGYTF. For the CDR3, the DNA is TGTGCCAGCAGTTTAGGGCCGGGGTATTATGGCTACACCTTC.